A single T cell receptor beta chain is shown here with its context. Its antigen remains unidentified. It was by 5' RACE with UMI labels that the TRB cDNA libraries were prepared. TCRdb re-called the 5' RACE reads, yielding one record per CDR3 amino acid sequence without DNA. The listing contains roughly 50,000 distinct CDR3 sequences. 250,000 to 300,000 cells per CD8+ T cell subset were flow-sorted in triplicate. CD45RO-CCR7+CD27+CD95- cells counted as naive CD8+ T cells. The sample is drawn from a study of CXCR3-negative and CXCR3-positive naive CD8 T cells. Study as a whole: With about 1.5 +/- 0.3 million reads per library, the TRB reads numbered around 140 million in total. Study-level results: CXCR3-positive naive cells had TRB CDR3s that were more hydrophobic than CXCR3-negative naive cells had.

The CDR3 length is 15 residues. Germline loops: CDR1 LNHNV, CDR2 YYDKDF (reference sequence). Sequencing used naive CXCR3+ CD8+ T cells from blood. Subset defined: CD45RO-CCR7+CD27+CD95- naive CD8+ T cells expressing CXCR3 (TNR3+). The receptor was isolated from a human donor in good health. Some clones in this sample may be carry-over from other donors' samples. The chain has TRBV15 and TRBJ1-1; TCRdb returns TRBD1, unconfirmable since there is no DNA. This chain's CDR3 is CATSRRTEWNTEAFF.